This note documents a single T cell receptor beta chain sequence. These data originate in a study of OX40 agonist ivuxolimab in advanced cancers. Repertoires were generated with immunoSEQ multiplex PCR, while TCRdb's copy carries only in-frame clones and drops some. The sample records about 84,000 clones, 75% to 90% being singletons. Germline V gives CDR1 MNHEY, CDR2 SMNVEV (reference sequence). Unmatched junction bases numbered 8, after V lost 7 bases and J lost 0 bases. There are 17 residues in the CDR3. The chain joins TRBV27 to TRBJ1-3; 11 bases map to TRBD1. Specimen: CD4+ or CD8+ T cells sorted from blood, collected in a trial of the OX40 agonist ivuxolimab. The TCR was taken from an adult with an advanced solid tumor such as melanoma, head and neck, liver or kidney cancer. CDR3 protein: CASIIGQGALSGNTIYF. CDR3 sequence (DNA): TGTGCCAGCATCATTGGACAGGGGGCCCTCTCTGGAAACACCATATATTTT.